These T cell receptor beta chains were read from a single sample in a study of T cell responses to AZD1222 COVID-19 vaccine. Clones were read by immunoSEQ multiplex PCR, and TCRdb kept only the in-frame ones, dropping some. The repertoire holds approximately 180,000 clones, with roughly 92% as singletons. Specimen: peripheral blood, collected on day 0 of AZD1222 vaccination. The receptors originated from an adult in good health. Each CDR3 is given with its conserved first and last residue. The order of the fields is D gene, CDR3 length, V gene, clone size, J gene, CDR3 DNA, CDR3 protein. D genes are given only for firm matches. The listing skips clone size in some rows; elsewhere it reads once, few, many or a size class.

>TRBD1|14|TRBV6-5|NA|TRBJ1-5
TGTGCCAGCACCCGAACAGGGGGCAGGCAGCCCCAGCATTTT
CASTRTGGRQPQHF
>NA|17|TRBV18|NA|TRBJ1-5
TGTGCCAGCTCACCTCAAGGGGGTCGGGGAGGGACCGCGCCCCAGCATTTT
CASSPQGGRGGTAPQHF
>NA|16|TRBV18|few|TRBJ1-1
TGTGCCAGCTCACCACTTCAATGGGGCATGAACACTGAAGCTTTCTTT
CASSPLQWGMNTEAFF
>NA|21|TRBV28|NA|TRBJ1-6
TGTGCCAGCAGTTTACCACCACGGACAACGGAGGGCAAACCTCCTAATTCACCCCTCCACTTT
CASSLPPRTTEGKPPNSPLHF
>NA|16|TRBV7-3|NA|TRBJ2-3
TGTGCCAGCAGCCCGGTTGTTACCTCTAGCACAGATACGCAGTATTTT
CASSPVVTSSTDTQYF
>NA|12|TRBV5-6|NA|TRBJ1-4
TGTGCCAGCAGCTTGCAGCGCAAAAAACTGTTTTTT
CASSLQRKKLFF
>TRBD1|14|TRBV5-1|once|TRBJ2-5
TGCGCCAGCAGCAAATCAACAGGGGTTGAGACCCAGTACTTC
CASSKSTGVETQYF
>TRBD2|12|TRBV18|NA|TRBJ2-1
TGTGCCAGCTCAGGACTAGCGGGCGACCAGTTCTTC
CASSGLAGDQFF
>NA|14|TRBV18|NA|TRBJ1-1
TGTGCCAGCTCACCACAGAAAATGAACACTGAAGCTTTCTTT
CASSPQKMNTEAFF
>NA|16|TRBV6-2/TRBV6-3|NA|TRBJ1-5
TGTGCCAGCAGTTACTGGGGGGCGGAGGCGACTCAGCCCCAGCATTTT
CASSYWGAEATQPQHF
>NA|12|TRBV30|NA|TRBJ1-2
TGTGCCTGGGGCCCGGGGCGGGGTGGCTACACCTTC
CAWGPGRGGYTF
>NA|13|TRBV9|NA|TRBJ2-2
TGTGCCAGCAGCTATAGGGTGGCCGGGGAGCTGTTTTTT
CASSYRVAGELFF
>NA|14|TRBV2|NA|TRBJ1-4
TGTGCCAGCAGTGAAGGGGGAGGGAGTGAAAAACTGTTTTTT
CASSEGGGSEKLFF
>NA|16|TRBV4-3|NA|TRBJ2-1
TGCGCCAGCAGCCAAGCGGGGGTCTGGGGATACAATGAGCAGTTCTTC
CASSQAGVWGYNEQFF
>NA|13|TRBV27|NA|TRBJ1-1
TGTGCCAGCCGCAGGGCGGTGGGCACTGAAGCTTTCTTT
CASRRAVGTEAFF
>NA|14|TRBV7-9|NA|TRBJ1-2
TGTGCCAGCAGCTGGGACGTACCCTCCTATGGCTACACCTTC
CASSWDVPSYGYTF
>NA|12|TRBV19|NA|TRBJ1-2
TGTGCCAGTCGTACAGGGAGGAGTGGCTACACCTTC
CASRTGRSGYTF
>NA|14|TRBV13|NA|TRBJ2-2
TGTGCCAGCAGCCCCCGGCGGGGCACCGGGGAGCTGTTTTTT
CASSPRRGTGELFF
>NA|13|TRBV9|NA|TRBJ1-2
TGTGCCAGCAGCGTAGATCAGGGCCGGGGCTACACCTTC
CASSVDQGRGYTF
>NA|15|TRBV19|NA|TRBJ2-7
TGTGCCAGTAGTATAGCGGGGGCGTCCTCCTACGAGCAGTACTTC
CASSIAGASSYEQYF
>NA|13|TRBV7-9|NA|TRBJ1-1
TGTGCCAGCAGCTCCAGGGAGAACACTGAAGCTTTCTTT
CASSSRENTEAFF
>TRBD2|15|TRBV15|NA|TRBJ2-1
TGTGCCACCAGCCGCCCTGACCTAGCGGCCCATGAGCAGTTCTTC
CATSRPDLAAHEQFF
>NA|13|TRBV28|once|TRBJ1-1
TGTGCCAGCAGTACTCAGGGGTGGACTGAAGCTTTCTTT
CASSTQGWTEAFF
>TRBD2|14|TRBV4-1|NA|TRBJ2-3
TGCGCCAGCAACACACTAGCGGGCACAGATACGCAGTATTTT
CASNTLAGTDTQYF
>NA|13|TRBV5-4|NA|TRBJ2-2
TGTGCCAGCAGCCCCTCAGGGTCCGGGGAGCTGTTTTTT
CASSPSGSGELFF
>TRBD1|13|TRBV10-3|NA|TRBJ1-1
TGTGCCATCAGAGGGGGCCTGTGGACTGAAGCTTTCTTT
CAIRGGLWTEAFF
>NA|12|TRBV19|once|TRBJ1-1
TGTGCCAGTATCGGGGGGGACACTGAAGCTTTCTTT
CASIGGDTEAFF